These T cell receptor beta chains were read from a single sample in a study of blood T cells in healthy people across ages. TCRdb independently ran MiXCR on the 5' RACE reads; one entry per CDR3 protein. This table holds approximately 690,000 distinct CDR3 sequences, over 40% found once. The specimen was blood. The origin of the receptors is an elderly man in good health. Each CDR3 is given with its conserved first and last residue. D genes are given only for firm matches. A row's size may be missing; if present it is once, few, many or a size class.

CDR3aa,CDR3nt,abundance,d_gene,j_gene,v_gene
CASSFFTGELFF,TGTGCCAGCAGTTTCTTTACCGGGGAGCTGTTTTTT,few,-,TRBJ2-2,TRBV12-3/TRBV12-4
CSAPRLGQSSYEQYF,TGCAGCGCCCCCAGGTTGGGACAGAGCTCCTACGAGCAGTACTTC,few,TRBD1,TRBJ2-7,TRBV20-1
CASSPQEGNGYTF,TGCGCCAGCAGCCCTCAGGAGGGGAATGGCTACACCTTC,few,-,TRBJ1-2,TRBV5-1
CASTPSSDPTDTQYF,TGTGCCAGCACCCCCTCTAGCGACCCCACAGATACGCAGTATTTT,-,-,TRBJ2-3,TRBV28
CASSFGTRTDTQYF,TGCGCCAGCAGCTTCGGGACACGCACAGATACGCAGTATTTT,-,-,TRBJ2-3,TRBV5-1
CASSGTRGETKYF,TGTGCCAGCAGCGGAACCAGGGGGGAGACCAAGTACTTC,-,-,TRBJ2-7,TRBV9
CATSITLSTETQYF,TGTGCCACCAGCATAACTCTGAGCACAGAGACGCAGTATTTT,-,-,TRBJ2-3,TRBV15
CASSLIGLLTDTQYF,TGTGCCAGCAGCTTAATAGGACTACTCACAGATACGCAGTATTTT,many,-,TRBJ2-3,TRBV7-2
CASSLGGFYGYTF,TGTGCCAGCAGCTTGGGGGGTTTCTATGGCTACACCTTC,-,-,TRBJ1-2,TRBV7-2
CAISQNGGQPQHF,TGTGCCATCAGTCAGAACGGGGGTCAGCCCCAGCATTTT,few,-,TRBJ1-5,TRBV10-3
CAGSQGSYSYNSPDEKLFF,TGCGCCGGCAGCCAAGGATCGTACAGCTACAACTCGCCCGATGAAAAACTGTTTTTT,-,-,TRBJ1-4,TRBV4-1
CASSYYRGTEAFF,TGTGCCAGCAGTTACTACAGGGGAACTGAAGCTTTCTTT,-,TRBD1,TRBJ1-1,TRBV6-5
CSATGGVNYGYTF,TGCAGTGCTACGGGAGGGGTAAACTATGGCTACACCTTC,few,-,TRBJ1-2,TRBV20-1
CASSAERGTSYNEQFF,TGTGCCAGCAGCGCAGAACGGGGGACCTCCTACAATGAGCAGTTCTTC,few,-,TRBJ2-1,TRBV9
CATSDTFGQNNEQFF,TGTGCCACCAGTGATACCTTTGGACAGAACAATGAGCAGTTCTTC,-,-,TRBJ2-1,TRBV24-1
CSAIQGTANQPQHF,TGCAGTGCTATCCAAGGGACCGCAAATCAGCCCCAGCATTTT,many,-,TRBJ1-5,TRBV20-1
CASSTGRPQYF,TGTGCCAGCAGTACGGGACGGCCCCAGTACTTC,-,-,TRBJ2-7,TRBV25-1
CSVDTNNEQYF,TGCAGCGTCGACACGAACAATGAGCAGTACTTC,-,-,TRBJ2-5,TRBV29-1
CASSLSGARETQYF,TGTGCCAGCAGCTTGAGCGGGGCCAGAGAGACCCAGTACTTC,many,TRBD2,TRBJ2-5,TRBV7-2
CASSLVAAGYNEQFF,TGTGCCAGCAGCTTGGTGGCGGCGGGCTACAATGAGCAGTTCTTC,-,-,TRBJ2-1,TRBV5-6
CSVVLVGTEAFF,TGCAGCGTTGTATTGGTAGGCACTGAAGCTTTCTTT,-,-,TRBJ1-1,TRBV29-1
CSAPDGVGFTGELFF,TGCAGTGCTCCGGACGGTGTAGGGTTTACCGGGGAGCTGTTTTTT,-,-,TRBJ2-2,TRBV20-1
CATSRDFGQASYEQYF,TGTGCCACCAGCAGAGATTTTGGACAGGCCTCCTACGAGCAGTACTTC,-,TRBD1,TRBJ2-7,TRBV15
CASSARTGVNLARGYTF,TGCGCCAGCAGCGCCCGGACAGGGGTGAATCTGGCTAGAGGCTACACCTTC,-,TRBD1,TRBJ1-2,TRBV4-1
CASTSDRVSSNEQFF,TGTGCCAGCACCTCGGACAGGGTCAGTAGCAATGAGCAGTTCTTC,-,TRBD1,TRBJ2-1,TRBV12-3/TRBV12-4
CASSLPTSVAEQYF,TGTGCCAGCAGCTTACCGACTAGCGTAGCTGAGCAGTACTTC,-,TRBD2,TRBJ2-7,TRBV7-2
CASSLRTGGNTEAFF,TGTGCCAGCAGCTTACGGACAGGGGGGAACACTGAAGCTTTCTTT,-,TRBD1,TRBJ1-1,TRBV5-6
CSARGPFGLAGVADTQYF,TGCAGTGCTAGGGGACCATTTGGACTAGCGGGGGTAGCAGATACGCAGTATTTT,-,TRBD2,TRBJ2-3,TRBV20-1
CASSLVLQYNEQFF,TGTGCCAGCAGCTTAGTCTTGCAATACAATGAGCAGTTCTTC,few,-,TRBJ2-1,TRBV7-9
CASGSGTGVTGANVLTF,TGTGCTAGTGGTTCCGGGACAGGGGTAACTGGGGCCAACGTCCTGACTTTC,few,TRBD1,TRBJ2-6,TRBV12-5
CASSPWGSLEAFF,TGTGCCAGCAGCCCTTGGGGCAGCCTTGAAGCTTTCTTT,-,-,TRBJ1-1,TRBV5-6
CSASQKRTGGVNEQFF,TGCAGTGCTAGTCAAAAAAGGACGGGAGGGGTAAATGAGCAGTTCTTC,-,TRBD2,TRBJ2-1,TRBV20-1
CASIRGPMSSYNEQFF,TGTGCCAGCATCCGAGGGCCGATGAGCTCCTACAATGAGCAGTTCTTC,few,-,TRBJ2-1,TRBV6-2/TRBV6-3
CASSHEQGNYGYTF,TGTGCCAGCAGCCACGAACAGGGCAACTATGGCTACACCTTC,-,-,TRBJ1-2,TRBV3-1
CASTDWGQGYGYTF,TGTGCCAGCACCGACTGGGGACAGGGCTATGGCTACACCTTC,once,TRBD1,TRBJ1-2,TRBV6-5
CSAIYSGTEFYNEQFF,TGCAGTGCTATTTATAGCGGGACCGAGTTTTACAATGAGCAGTTCTTC,once,TRBD2,TRBJ2-1,TRBV20-1
CASSYKSPGPQGQETQYF,TGTGCCAGCAGTTACAAATCACCGGGACCTCAGGGCCAAGAGACCCAGTACTTC,-,-,TRBJ2-5,TRBV6-2/TRBV6-3
CASSPRQGDGKLFF,TGCGCCAGCAGCCCCCGACAGGGGGACGGAAAACTGTTTTTT,-,TRBD1,TRBJ1-4,TRBV4-1
CASSLVRGEAFF,TGTGCCAGCAGCTTAGTGAGGGGTGAAGCTTTCTTT,-,-,TRBJ1-1,TRBV7-9
CSVEGFLQGLNYGYTF,TGCAGCGTTGAGGGATTTCTTCAGGGTCTGAACTATGGCTACACCTTC,few,-,TRBJ1-2,TRBV29-1
CASSEYNNEQFF,TGTGCCAGCAGTGAATATAACAATGAGCAGTTCTTC,many,-,TRBJ2-1,TRBV25-1
CASRYRTTHRPDTQYF,TGTGCCAGCAGGTACCGGACCACTCACCGTCCAGATACGCAGTATTTT,few,-,TRBJ2-3,TRBV6-2/TRBV6-3
CSAAVWQRSYEQYF,TGCAGTGCCGCTGTGTGGCAGAGATCCTACGAGCAGTACTTC,-,-,TRBJ2-7,TRBV20-1
CASSSTGLPNEQFF,TGTGCCAGCTCATCCACAGGGCTACCCAATGAGCAGTTCTTC,few,-,TRBJ2-1,TRBV7-6
CSARDRATPTQYF,TGCAGTGCTAGAGATCGGGCGACGCCAACGCAGTATTTT,few,-,TRBJ2-3,TRBV20-1
CASNGGPSYEQYF,TGTGCCAGCAACGGGGGGCCCTCCTACGAGCAGTACTTC,once,-,TRBJ2-7,TRBV2
CASSSGTSAETQYF,TGTGCCAGTAGTTCCGGGACTAGCGCGGAGACCCAGTACTTC,-,TRBD2,TRBJ2-5,TRBV19
CASSLTETQYF,TGTGCCAGCAGCTTAACGGAGACCCAGTACTTC,many,-,TRBJ2-5,TRBV7-2
CSARVWEANEKLFF,TGCAGTGCTAGAGTTTGGGAAGCTAATGAAAAACTGTTTTTT,-,-,TRBJ1-4,TRBV20-1
CASSRTSSSGELFF,TGTGCCAGCAGCCGAACTTCTAGTTCCGGGGAGCTGTTTTTT,-,-,TRBJ2-2,TRBV7-9
CASSSSGGRTDTQYF,TGTGCCAGCAGCTCTAGCGGGGGCCGCACAGATACGCAGTATTTT,-,TRBD2,TRBJ2-3,TRBV5-8
CASSLPAAGGPKTQYF,TGTGCCAGCAGCTTACCAGCAGCGGGAGGGCCTAAGACCCAGTACTTC,-,TRBD2,TRBJ2-5,TRBV7-2
CASSLESGLGGYTF,TGTGCCAGCAGCTTAGAGTCCGGCCTTGGGGGCTACACCTTC,few,-,TRBJ1-2,TRBV7-6
CASSISRLAGGNQETQYF,TGTGCCAGCAGCATTAGTAGACTAGCGGGGGGGAATCAAGAGACCCAGTACTTC,-,TRBD2,TRBJ2-5,TRBV7-2
CASSLLGGMVTDTQYF,TGTGCCAGCAGTTTATTGGGGGGAATGGTTACAGATACGCAGTATTTT,few,-,TRBJ2-3,TRBV27
CSASKRSRYGYTF,TGCAGTGCGTCGAAGCGTAGCCGCTATGGCTACACCTTC,-,-,TRBJ1-2,TRBV20-1
CASSFSVATNTGELFF,TGTGCCAGCAGCTTTAGCGTAGCGACGAACACCGGGGAGCTGTTTTTT,-,-,TRBJ2-2,TRBV7-2